Each of the 30 T cell receptor beta chains below was sequenced from the same sample in a study of cytomegalovirus exposure and HLA in healthy donors. Researchers ran the PCR with 60 Vbeta and 13 Jbeta primers. Repertoires were generated with immunoSEQ multiplex PCR, while TCRdb's copy carries only in-frame clones and drops some. The table has 180,000 or so clones, roughly 10% seen once; the top ten hold 1% to 1.5%. The sample comprised PBMCs. These receptors came from a woman aged 30 to 39 in good health and CMV-seropositive.

To note about this clone: A junction end diverges from the germline sequence, so it may reflect a read error. The chain recombines TRBV2 with TRBJ2-5; D gene ambiguous. The CDR3 is 10 amino acids. Germline assignment: CDR1 SNHLY and CDR2 FYNNEI. CDR3 residues: CASSEETQYF. CDR3 in DNA: TGTGCCAGCAGCGAAGAGACCCAGTACTTC.

This clone was observed a few times. The V and J genes are TRBV5-1 and TRBJ2-3, with 8 bases matching TRBD2. Losses at the gene ends were 1 base for V and 3 bases for J; bases not matched to a gene: 4. This CDR3 is 15 amino acids long. Germline assignment: CDR1 SGHRS and CDR2 YFSETQ. For the CDR3, the DNA is TGCGCCAGCAGCTTGACCGGGAGGGGTACAGATACGCAGTATTTT. Its protein product is CASSLTGRGTDTQYF.

This clone was found a few times. The genes are TRBV5-6 and TRBJ1-2; D uncertain. V lost 3 bases and J lost 4, with 7 bases in between. CDR3 size: 12 residues. Germline-derived CDR1 and CDR2 are SGHDT and YYEEEE. DNA for the CDR3: TGTGCCAGCAGCTCCTACGGCTATGGCTACACCTTC. Amino acids: CASSSYGYGYTF.

This sequence joins TRBV9 and TRBJ1-3; 10 bases map to TRBD1. Germline values: CDR1 SGDLS, CDR2 YYNGEE. V lost 3 bases and J lost 8; bases outside the gene matches: 8. This CDR3 has 15 residues. CDR3 sequence reads: CASSAGQGIGDTIYF. Here the CDR3 DNA reads TGTGCCAGCAGCGCGGGACAGGGGATAGGAGACACCATATATTTT.

This clone turned up a few times. The chain has TRBV4-2 and TRBJ2-7, with 12 nucleotides matching TRBD2. J lost 6 bases, V lost 4 bases, and 13 bases had no gene match. The CDR3 length is 17 residues. Germline CDR1 and CDR2: LGHNA and YNFKEQ. The CDR3 loop is CASSPSWASGRVFEQYF. The CDR3 coding sequence is TGTGCCAGCAGCCCCTCGTGGGCTAGCGGGAGGGTGTTCGAGCAGTACTTC.

This sequence joins TRBV5-6 and TRBJ2-7; tentatively, D is TRBD2 (5 bases). The V and J ends lost 4 bases and 4 bases respectively, with 24 bases between them. Germline CDR1 reads SGHDT; CDR2 reads YYEEEE. The CDR3 is made up of 17 amino acids. The CDR3 sequence: CASSPGWTASGDYEQYF. CDR3 DNA: TGTGCCAGCAGCCCCGGCTGGACTGCTTCTGGGGATTACGAGCAGTACTTC.

The gene calls are TRBV27 and TRBJ2-3; D may be TRBD1 (6 bases). This CDR3 region has 15 residues. With 4 bases removed from V and 0 bases from J, the gap between germline ends came to 11 bases. CDR1 and CDR2 from the germline V gene are MNHEY and SMNVEV (reference sequence). CDR3 protein: CASSSSDRSTDTQYF. The CDR3, as DNA: TGTGCCAGCAGTTCCTCCGACAGGAGCACAGATACGCAGTATTTT.

This clone has just a few counts. The V call is TRBV5-1, the J call TRBJ2-1; perhaps TRBD2 as D (5 bases). This CDR3 comprises 16 residues. CDR1 and CDR2 from the germline V gene are SGHRS and YFSETQ. V was clipped by 5 bases and J by 6 bases, with 21 bases between them. The CDR3 here is CASRPTLVLAFNEQFF. CDR3 DNA sequence: TGCGCCAGCAGGCCCACACTAGTTCTGGCATTCAATGAGCAGTTCTTC.

The chain has TRBV21-1 and TRBJ2-3; the DNA was not used to check the table's D call, TRBD2. TRBV21-1 is a pseudogene. The CDR3 spans 18 residues. CDR3 nucleotides: TGTGCCAGCAGCAAAGGAGGGTCTAGCGGGACCTACACAGATACGCAGTATTTT. Translated: CASSKGGSSGTYTDTQYF.

This clone occurred a few times. J is TRBJ2-3 and V is TRBV5-6; 7 bases are shared with TRBD2. The CDR3 spans 14 residues. The trim removed 4 bases at V and 10 bases at J, leaving 12 bases unmatched. Germline V gene sequence: CDR1 SGHDT, CDR2 YYEEEE. CDR3 in DNA: TGTGCCAGCAGCGGGGGGGGACTCATAAATCCGCAGTATTTT. It translates to CASSGGGLINPQYF. The full variable domain, with the rest looked up from reference TRBV5-6 and TRBJ2-3, is DAGVTQSPTHLIKTRGQQVTLRCSPKSGHDTVSWYQQALGQGPQFIFQYYEEEERQRGNFPDRFSGHQFPNYSSELNVNALLLGDSALYLCASSGGGLINPQYFGPGTRLTVL.

This clone was seen a few times. The chain carries TRBV4-2 and TRBJ2-3; 10 nucleotides align to TRBD1. CDR1 and CDR2 from the germline V gene are LGHNA and YNFKEQ. The CDR3 sequence is 18 residues long. V lost 0 bases to trimming and J lost 5 bases; unmatched junction nucleotides: 11. Here the CDR3 reads CASSQEPPGQGFRDTQYF. Written as DNA, the CDR3 is TGTGCCAGCAGCCAAGAACCACCGGGACAGGGGTTCAGAGATACGCAGTATTTT.

The V and J genes are TRBV10-3 and TRBJ1-3; possible D gene TRBD1, 6 bases. Germline CDR1 reads ENHRY; CDR2 reads SYGVKD. The V end lost 6 bases, the J end lost 3 bases, and 15 bases lay between the germline ends. The CDR3 loop spans 15 amino acids. The CDR3: CAIRDSPGYGNTIYF. The CDR3 DNA reads as TGTGCCATCAGGGACAGCCCGGGCTATGGAAACACCATATATTTT.

There are a few counts of this clone. Here the CDR3 reads CASSVQGLNEQFF. CDR3 nucleotides: TGTGCCAGCAGTGTTCAGGGGTTGAATGAGCAGTTCTTC. J is TRBJ2-1 and V is TRBV6-1; a possible D gene is TRBD1 (6 bases). V dropped 4 bases and J dropped 7 bases, with 11 bases sitting between them. Germline loops: CDR1 MNHNS, CDR2 SASEGT. The CDR3 runs to 13 residues.

The rearrangement joins TRBV29-1 to TRBJ2-3, with 7 bases that match TRBD2. Germline loops: CDR1 SQVTM, CDR2 ANQGSEA. The CDR3 runs 13 residues. Trimming removed 6 bases from V and 2 bases from J; junction bases left unmatched: 5. The CDR3 sequence: CSVLGGNTDTQYF. Written as DNA, the CDR3 is TGCAGCGTCCTGGGGGGGAACACAGATACGCAGTATTTT.

This clone was counted between two and nine times. The chain joins TRBV11-2 to TRBJ2-2, with D possibly TRBD2 on 6 matching bases. The germline V and J ends were trimmed by 6 bases and 4 bases, with 15 bases remaining between them. The CDR3 is 15 residues long. Germline V gene sequence: CDR1 SGHAT, CDR2 FQNNGV. CDR3 nucleotides: TGTGCCAGCAGTCCCACTAGCAGCGGCACCGGGGAGCTGTTTTTT. The encoded protein is CASSPTSSGTGELFF.

The rearrangement joins TRBV5-6 to TRBJ1-1; tentatively, D is TRBD1 (5 bases). CDR3 length: 14 residues. Germline V lookup: CDR1 SGHDT, CDR2 YYEEEE. V lost 3 bases and J lost 1, with 10 bases in between. CDR3 amino acids: CASSSGTPNTEAFF. In DNA form, the CDR3 reads TGTGCCAGCAGCTCCGGGACTCCGAACACTGAAGCTTTCTTT.

The DNA of the CDR3 is TGTGCCAGCTCACCCGCGGGGGGCCGTTACTCTGGGGCCAACGTCCTGACTTTC. Amino acids: CASSPAGGRYSGANVLTF. The chain uses TRBV18 and TRBJ2-6; 8 nucleotides align to TRBD2. Germline V gives CDR1 KGHSH, CDR2 LQKENI. This CDR3 comprises 18 residues. With V trimmed by 3 bases and J by 0 bases, 7 bases remained unmatched.

The genes are TRBV2 and TRBJ2-6; D possibly corresponds to TRBD1 (5 bases). CDR1 and CDR2 (germline): SNHLY, FYNNEI. The CDR3 has 15 amino acids. V lost 10 bases and J lost 1, with 14 bases in between. DNA of the CDR3: TGTGCCACACAAAAGACAGTGTCTGGGGCCAACGTCCTGACTTTC. This encodes CATQKTVSGANVLTF.

A few counts support this clone. The V gene is TRBV30, the J gene TRBJ1-1; TRBD1 matches at 9 bases. The CDR3 has 12 residues. Trimming at V came to 8 bases and at J to 0 bases, leaving 1 base not matched to a gene. Germline CDR1 reads GTSNPN; CDR2 reads SVGIG (reference sequence). The DNA of the CDR3 is TGTGCCGGACAGGGGCTGAACACTGAAGCTTTCTTT. Translation gives CAGQGLNTEAFF.

This clone has more than one count but fewer than ten. The CDR3 is CASSSQTGWAGDTQYF. DNA for the CDR3: TGTGCCAGCAGTTCACAGACAGGGTGGGCCGGGGATACGCAGTATTTT. The V call is TRBV27, the J call TRBJ2-3; 7 bases align to TRBD1. The CDR3 length is 16 residues. Germline lookup yields CDR1 MNHEY and CDR2 SMNVEV (reference sequence). The junction had 13 bases not matched to a gene; V was cut back by 4 bases and J by 6 bases.

The J gene is TRBJ2-7, the V gene TRBV29-1, with unresolved D. The V end lost 6 bases, the J end lost 7 bases, and 13 bases lay between the germline ends. The CDR3 has 11 amino acids. Germline lookup yields CDR1 SQVTM and CDR2 ANQGSEA. CDR3 sequence reads: CSVRSGLEQYF. CDR3 in DNA: TGCAGCGTCCGATCAGGCCTGGAGCAGTACTTC.

The gene calls are TRBV14 and TRBJ2-1, with 10 bases that match TRBD2. Losses at the gene ends were 2 bases for V and 9 bases for J; bases not matched to a gene: 4. This CDR3 contains 14 residues. Germline V gene sequence: CDR1 SGHDN, CDR2 FVKESK. The CDR3 reads CASSQLAGVAEQFF. CDR3 sequence (DNA): TGTGCCAGCAGCCAACTAGCGGGAGTGGCTGAGCAGTTCTTC.

This clone showed up just a few times. This sequence joins TRBV18 and TRBJ2-7, with TRBD2 as a possible D gene (5 bases). The CDR3 runs to 13 residues. Germline V CDR1 and CDR2: KGHSH, LQKENI. Trimming shortened V by 2 bases and J by 2 bases, and 7 bases separated the two germline ends. The CDR3 protein is CASSPSGTYEQYF. In DNA, the CDR3 is TGTGCCAGCTCACCATCCGGGACCTACGAGCAGTACTTC.

This clone was counted a few times. The CDR3 nucleotides are TGCGCCAGCAGCCAAGTAGGGGCGGGAGGGCCCCGGGGCGAGCAGTACTTC. This gives the protein CASSQVGAGGPRGEQYF. The chain couples TRBV4-1 to TRBJ2-7; 9 bases map to TRBD2. The germline gives CDR1 MGHRA, CDR2 YSYEKL. There are 17 residues in the CDR3. V lost 1 base to trimming and J lost 6 bases; unmatched junction nucleotides: 13.

CDR3 DNA sequence: TGTGCCAGCAGTCTAGTACCCTACAATGAGCAGTTCTTC. Translated: CASSLVPYNEQFF. The chain uses TRBV2 and TRBJ2-1; D ambiguous. The CDR3 has 13 residues. CDR1 and CDR2 from the germline V gene are SNHLY and FYNNEI. V was trimmed by 5 bases and J by 2 bases, leaving 7 bases between them.

This clone turned up a few times. The chain carries TRBV11-2 and TRBJ2-7, with unresolved D. Germline V lookup: CDR1 SGHAT, CDR2 FQNNGV. Trimming pared 3 bases from V and 8 bases from J, leaving 11 bases between. This CDR3 contains 12 residues. This chain's CDR3 is CASSLIRNQQYF. The CDR3, as DNA: TGTGCCAGCAGCTTGATCAGGAATCAGCAGTACTTC.

This chain uses TRBV6-1 with TRBJ1-1, with a tentative D call TRBD1 (6 bases). CDR1 and CDR2 from the germline V gene are MNHNS and SASEGT. Trimming took off 3 bases at V and 8 bases at J, with 7 bases between the two ends. The CDR3 loop spans 11 amino acids. Written as DNA, the CDR3 is TGTGCCAGCAGTGATACAGGGGAAGCTTTCTTT. Translation gives CASSDTGEAFF.

There are a few counts of this clone. This rearrangement joins TRBV18 to TRBJ2-5, with D tentatively TRBD2 (6 bases). V was cut by 6 bases and J by 1 base, with 12 bases left in between. The CDR3 is 14 amino acids. From germline, CDR1 is KGHSH and CDR2 LQKENI. Here the CDR3 reads CASSRGTLQETQYF. The DNA for the CDR3 is TGTGCCAGCTCCCGGGGGACTCTCCAAGAGACCCAGTACTTC.

This clone was detected a few times. This chain joins TRBV7-9 and TRBJ2-7; D unresolved. CDR3 size: 12 residues. CDR1 is SEHNR, CDR2 FQNEAQ, per germline (reference sequence). Trimming cost V 5 bases and J 7 bases, with 12 bases left between them. The CDR3 sequence is CASSPVTREQYF. In nucleotides, the CDR3 is TGTGCCAGCAGCCCCGTAACGAGGGAGCAGTACTTC.

CDR3 DNA: TGTGCCAGTAGTATCACAGGCGTCAACACTGAAGCTTTCTTT. It translates to CASSITGVNTEAFF. This chain links TRBV19 with TRBJ1-1, with D perhaps TRBD1 (5 bases). This CDR3 has 14 residues. Trimming shortened V by 3 bases and J by 2 bases, and 10 bases separated the two germline ends. Germline loops: CDR1 LNHDA, CDR2 SQIVND (reference sequence).